A single TCR beta chain is shown here with its context. TCRdb's copy holds only in-frame clones and misses some; the assay was immunoSEQ multiplex PCR. Of fewer than 700,000 clones in the sample, approximately 91% were seen once. The sample is drawn from a study of blood T cell repertoires in COVID-19. Study-wide context: COVID-19 samples, acute and convalescent, were from the United States, Italy and Spain. In each case, the material was cDNA or gDNA derived from T cells, B-cell-depleted T cells, or PBMCs.

CDR3 length equals 15 residues. The junction had 8 bases not matched to a gene; V was cut back by 7 bases and J by 4 bases. Germline values: CDR1 MGHDK, CDR2 SYGVNS. Seattle patients were enrolled during active infection and followed longitudinally. The sample comprised peripheral blood. This chain uses TRBV25-1 with TRBJ2-3, with TRBD2 matching 10 bases. This sequence originates from a woman between 50 and 59 years old with COVID-19, enrolled during active disease. Written as DNA, the CDR3 is TGTGCCAGCAACCACCTAGCGGGGGCCTCAGATACGCAGTATTTT. Translated: CASNHLAGASDTQYF. Full variable domain (remainder filled in from reference TRBV25-1 and TRBJ2-3): EADIYQTPRYLVIGTGKKITLECSQTMGHDKMYWYQQDPGMELHLIHYSYGVNSTEKGDLSSESTVSRIRTEHFPLTLESARPSHTSQYLCASNHLAGASDTQYFGPGTRLTVL.